The clone carrying this TCR beta chain was seen only once. The data belong to a study of shared clonotypes between healthy human individuals. The germline V and J ends were trimmed by 3 bases and 1 base, with 13 bases remaining between them. Germline loops: CDR1 SQVTM, CDR2 ANQGSEA. The CDR3 is 14 amino acids. The data were produced by immunoSEQ multiplex PCR, yet TCRdb's version contains in-frame clones alone and is incomplete. Here the sample spans more than 2,000,000 clones, approximately 95% being singletons. The chain joins TRBV29-1 to TRBJ2-7, with D maybe TRBD1 (5 bases). This receptor was obtained from a man between 18 and 29 years old in good health. Some clones in this sample may be carry-over from other donors' samples. The sample consisted of naive CD4+ T cells from PBMCs. As for subset: CD45RA+ positively selected. The DNA for the CDR3 is TGCAGCGTTGAGGGGCGGCGCGGTTCCTACGAGCAGTACTTC. Residues: CSVEGRRGSYEQYF.